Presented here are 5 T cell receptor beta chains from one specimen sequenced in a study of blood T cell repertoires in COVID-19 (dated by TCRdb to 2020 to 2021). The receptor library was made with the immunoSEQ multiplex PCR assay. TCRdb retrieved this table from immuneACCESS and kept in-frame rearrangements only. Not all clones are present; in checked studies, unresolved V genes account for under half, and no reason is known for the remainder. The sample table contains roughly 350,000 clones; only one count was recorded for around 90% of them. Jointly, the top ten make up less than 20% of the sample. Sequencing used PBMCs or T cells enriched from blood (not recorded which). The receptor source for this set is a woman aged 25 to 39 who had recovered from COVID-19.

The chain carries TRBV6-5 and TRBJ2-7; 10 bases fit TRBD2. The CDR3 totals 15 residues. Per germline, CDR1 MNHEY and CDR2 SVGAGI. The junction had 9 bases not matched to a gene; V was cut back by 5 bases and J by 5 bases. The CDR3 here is CASSRALAGANEQYF. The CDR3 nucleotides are TGTGCCAGCAGTAGAGCCCTAGCGGGAGCAAACGAGCAGTACTTC.

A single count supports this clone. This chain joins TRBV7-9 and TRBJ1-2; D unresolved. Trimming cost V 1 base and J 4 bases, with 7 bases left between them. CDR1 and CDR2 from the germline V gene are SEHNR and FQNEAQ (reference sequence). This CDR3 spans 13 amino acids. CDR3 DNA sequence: TGTGCCAGCAGCTTAGGGGCAGCCTATGGCTACACCTTC. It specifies CASSLGAAYGYTF.

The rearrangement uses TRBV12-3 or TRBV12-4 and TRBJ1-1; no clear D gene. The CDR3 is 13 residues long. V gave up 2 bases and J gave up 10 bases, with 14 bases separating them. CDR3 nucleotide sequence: TGTGCCAGCAGTTTAAGGGAGGGCGGTGGAGCTTTCTTT. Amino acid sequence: CASSLREGGGAFF.

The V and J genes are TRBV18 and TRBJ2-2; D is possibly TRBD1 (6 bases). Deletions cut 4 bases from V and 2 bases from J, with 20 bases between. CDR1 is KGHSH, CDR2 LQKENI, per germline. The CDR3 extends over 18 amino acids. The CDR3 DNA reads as TGTGCCAGCTCACTCTCCATACAAGGGACATTCAACACCGGGGAGCTGTTTTTT. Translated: CASSLSIQGTFNTGELFF.

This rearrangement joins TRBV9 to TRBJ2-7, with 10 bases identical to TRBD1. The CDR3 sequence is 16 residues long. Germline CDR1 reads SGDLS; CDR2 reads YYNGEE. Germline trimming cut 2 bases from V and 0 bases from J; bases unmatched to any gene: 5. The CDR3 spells CASSVGTGANSYEQYF. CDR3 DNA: TGTGCCAGCAGCGTCGGGACAGGGGCCAACTCCTACGAGCAGTACTTC.